This entry concerns a single T cell receptor beta chain. The target antigen is unknown. The data originate from a study of T cells after posttransplantation cyclophosphamide. Overall study results and limits: Blood and skin or GI T cell repertoires showed limited TRB overlap.

From germline, CDR1 is MNHEY and CDR2 SVGAGI. The CDR3 sequence is 12 residues long. Trimming pared 7 bases from V and 3 bases from J, leaving 7 bases between. Some clones are missing from TCRdb's copy, which holds only in-frame ones; the method was immunoSEQ multiplex PCR. The repertoire has about 21,000 clones, about 86% of them found once; the top ten carry 2% to 2.5%. Control samples came 1 year after myeloablative marrow transplants with methotrexate plus calcineurin inhibitor. This sequence was found in a female patient aged 25-39 years who received an allogeneic stem cell transplant from an unrelated donor, was CMV-positive, and had acute and chronic GVHD. The graft donor may have given rise to some T cells. The chain recombines TRBV6-5 with TRBJ2-1, with D possibly matching TRBD1 (6 bases). The material sequenced was PBMCs, taken approximately 360 days after allogeneic stem cell transplant with calcineurin inhibitor and methotrexate. The CDR3 nucleotides are TGTGCCAGCAAGGACAGCTACAATGAGCAGTTCTTC. This translates into CASKDSYNEQFF.